This T cell receptor beta chain is from a study of shared clonotypes between healthy human individuals. Terminally differentiated effector memory CD45RA+ cells were excluded from the naive CD8 cells, which were CD45RO-negative and positively selected for CCR7. CDR1 and CDR2 from the germline V gene are MNHEY and SMNVEV (reference sequence). This CDR3 spans 14 amino acids. Trimming took off 8 bases at V and 0 bases at J, with 11 bases between the two ends. Sequencing used immunoSEQ multiplex PCR; TCRdb keeps in-frame clones, though not all of them. The sample records more than 500,000 clones, 85% to 95% being singletons.

The clonotype comes from a woman aged 25 to 39 in good health. The sequencing input was naive CD8+ T cells sorted from blood. This sequence joins TRBV27 and TRBJ1-5; no clear D gene. The CDR3 DNA is TGTGCCAGCGCTGCAGTTAATAGCAATCAGCCCCAGCATTTT. Amino acid sequence: CASAAVNSNQPQHF.